This T cell receptor beta chain was recovered during a study of technical replicates of blood from several donors. The CDR3 covers 17 residues. The V gene end was trimmed by 1 base and the J gene end by 3 bases; junction bases not matched to a gene: 10. Germline CDR1 is SGHTS and CDR2 is YDEGEE. The protocol was immunoSEQ multiplex PCR, while the TCRdb copy is restricted to in-frame clones and leaves out a portion. This sample has about 85,000 clones; roughly 94% occur once, and the top ten carry 0.38%. Material for sequencing was T cells isolated from PBMCs. The chain combines TRBV5-8 with TRBJ2-3, with 8 bases that match TRBD2. The TCR originated in a human donor in good health. Written as DNA, the CDR3 is TGTGCCAGCAGCTTGTTGTACGCGGGAGGATCGACAGATACGCAGTATTTT. Translating it yields CASSLLYAGGSTDTQYF.